The clone carrying this T cell receptor beta chain has a handful of counts. Its antigen is not known. The study ran its PCR with 60 Vbeta and 13 Jbeta primers. The table came from immunoSEQ multiplex PCR; TCRdb's copy has only in-frame clones and leaves some out. The sample contains about 150,000 clones, 79% of which appear only once. This sample stems from a study of cytomegalovirus exposure and HLA in healthy donors. Notes on the study in general: More clonal expansion characterized HLA-associated TCR beta chains than equally common others in a later analysis.

This TCR was sampled from a woman aged 40 to 55 in good health and CMV-seropositive. Specimen: PBMCs.

CDR3 sequence reads: CASSQDMADRGYTEAFF. The CDR3 coding sequence is TGCGCCAGCAGCCAAGATATGGCGGACAGGGGCTACACTGAAGCTTTCTTT. V and J are TRBV4-1 and TRBJ1-1, with 9 bases matching TRBD1. The CDR3 has 17 residues. The V segment lost 0 bases and the J segment 3 bases; nucleotides outside the gene matches: 8. Germline-derived CDR1 and CDR2 are MGHRA and YSYEKL.